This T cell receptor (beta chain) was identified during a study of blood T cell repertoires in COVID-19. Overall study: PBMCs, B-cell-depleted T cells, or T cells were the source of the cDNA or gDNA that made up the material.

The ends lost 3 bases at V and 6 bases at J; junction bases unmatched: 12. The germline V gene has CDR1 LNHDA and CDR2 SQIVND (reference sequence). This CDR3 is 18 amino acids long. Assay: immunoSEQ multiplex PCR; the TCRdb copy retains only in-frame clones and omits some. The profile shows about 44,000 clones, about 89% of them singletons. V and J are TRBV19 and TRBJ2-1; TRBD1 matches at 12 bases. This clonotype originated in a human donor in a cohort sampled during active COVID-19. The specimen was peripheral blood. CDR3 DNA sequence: TGTGCCAGTAGTATGAGTTTTTTGGGGACAGGGGGCTTCAATGAGCAGTTCTTC. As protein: CASSMSFLGTGGFNEQFF.